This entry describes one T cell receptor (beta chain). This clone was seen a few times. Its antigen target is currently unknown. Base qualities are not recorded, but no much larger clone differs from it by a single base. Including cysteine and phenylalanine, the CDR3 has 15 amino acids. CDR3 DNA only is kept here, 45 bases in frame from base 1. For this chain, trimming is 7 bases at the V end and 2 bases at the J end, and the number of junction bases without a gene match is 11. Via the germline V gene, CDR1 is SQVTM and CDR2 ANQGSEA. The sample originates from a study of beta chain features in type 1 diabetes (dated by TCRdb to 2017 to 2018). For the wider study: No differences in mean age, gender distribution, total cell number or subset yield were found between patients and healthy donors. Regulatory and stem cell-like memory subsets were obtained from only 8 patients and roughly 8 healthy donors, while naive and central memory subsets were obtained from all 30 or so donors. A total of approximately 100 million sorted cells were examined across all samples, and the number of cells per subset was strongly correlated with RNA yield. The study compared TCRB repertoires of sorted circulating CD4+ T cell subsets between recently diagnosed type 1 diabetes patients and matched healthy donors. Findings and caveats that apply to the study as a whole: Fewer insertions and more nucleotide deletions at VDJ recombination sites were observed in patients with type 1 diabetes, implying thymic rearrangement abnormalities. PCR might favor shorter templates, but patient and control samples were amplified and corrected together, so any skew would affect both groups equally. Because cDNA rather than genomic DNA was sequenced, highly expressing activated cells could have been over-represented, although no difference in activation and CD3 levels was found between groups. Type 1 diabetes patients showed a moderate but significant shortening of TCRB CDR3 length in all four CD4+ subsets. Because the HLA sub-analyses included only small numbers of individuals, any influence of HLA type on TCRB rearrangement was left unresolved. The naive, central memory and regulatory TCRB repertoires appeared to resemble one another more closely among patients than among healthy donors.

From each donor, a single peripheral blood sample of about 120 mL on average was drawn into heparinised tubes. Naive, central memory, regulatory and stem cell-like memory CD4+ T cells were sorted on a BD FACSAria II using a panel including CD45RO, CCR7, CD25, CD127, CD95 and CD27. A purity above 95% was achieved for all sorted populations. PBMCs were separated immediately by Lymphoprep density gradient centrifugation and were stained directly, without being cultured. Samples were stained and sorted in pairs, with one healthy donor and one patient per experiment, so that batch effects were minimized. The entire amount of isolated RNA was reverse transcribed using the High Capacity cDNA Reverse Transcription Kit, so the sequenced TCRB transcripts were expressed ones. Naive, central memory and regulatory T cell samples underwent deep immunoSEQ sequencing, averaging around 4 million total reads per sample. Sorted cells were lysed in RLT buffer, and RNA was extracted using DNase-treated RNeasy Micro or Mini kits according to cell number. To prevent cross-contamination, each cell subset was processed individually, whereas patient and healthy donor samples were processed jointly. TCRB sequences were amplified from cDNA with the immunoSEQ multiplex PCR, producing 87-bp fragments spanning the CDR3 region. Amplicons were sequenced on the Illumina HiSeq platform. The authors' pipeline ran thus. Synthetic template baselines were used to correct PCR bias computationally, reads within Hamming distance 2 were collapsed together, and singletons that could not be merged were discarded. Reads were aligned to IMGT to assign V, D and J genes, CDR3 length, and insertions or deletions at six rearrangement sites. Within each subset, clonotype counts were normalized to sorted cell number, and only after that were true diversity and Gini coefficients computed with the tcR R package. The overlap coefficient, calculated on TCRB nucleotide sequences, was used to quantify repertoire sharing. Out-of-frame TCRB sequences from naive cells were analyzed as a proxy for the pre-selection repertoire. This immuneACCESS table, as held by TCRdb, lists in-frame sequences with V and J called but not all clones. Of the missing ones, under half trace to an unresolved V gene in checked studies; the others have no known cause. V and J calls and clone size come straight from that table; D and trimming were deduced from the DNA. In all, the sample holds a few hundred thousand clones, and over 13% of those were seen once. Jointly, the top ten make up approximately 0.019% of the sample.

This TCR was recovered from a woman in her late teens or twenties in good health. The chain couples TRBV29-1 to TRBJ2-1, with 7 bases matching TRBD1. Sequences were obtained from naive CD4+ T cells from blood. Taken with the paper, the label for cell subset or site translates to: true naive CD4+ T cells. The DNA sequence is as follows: TGCAGCGCAATCTCCGGGACAGCACCCTACAATGAGCAGTTCTTC. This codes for CSAISGTAPYNEQFF.